The sample holds a few counts of the clone carrying this T cell receptor beta chain. As yet, its antigen is unknown. Looked up from germline, CDR1 is DFQATT and CDR2 is SNEGSKA (reference sequence). The CDR3 contains 14 residues. Deletions cut 6 bases from V and 0 bases from J, with 11 bases between. To make TCR beta libraries, researchers used iRepertoire HTBI primers and Arm-PCR of CDR3 regions. In TCRdb, the multiplex PCR reads were re-called with MiXCR into one record per CDR3 protein. The profile covers around 480,000 distinct CDR3 sequences, with more than 15% appearing a single time and about 25% taken by the ten largest. This sample is drawn from a study of regulatory T cells in long-lasting Graves disease. The study, taken as a whole, reports: What was studied was peripheral blood only, and not thyroid tissue.

Time point: newly diagnosed GD, antithyroid drugs for less than 3 months. Scientists built the TCR library using RNA that was extracted from PBMCs. It was American Thyroid Association guidelines that determined Graves' disease diagnosis. These sequences were also reported in another study, on T cells in Graves' hyperthyroidism and ophthalmopathy. As reported in that work: The HTBI primer set was used in a first-round RT-PCR of the TCR CDR3.

The source was peripheral blood mononuclear cells (PBMCs), collected at new diagnosis, from a patient treated with antithyroid drugs. The chain links TRBV20-1 to TRBJ1-4; D uncertain. The sequence was obtained from a middle-aged woman with Graves disease. The CDR3: CSADQLATNEKLFF. DNA of the CDR3: TGCAGTGCCGACCAACTTGCAACTAATGAAAAACTGTTTTTT.